This T cell receptor (beta chain) emerged from a study of T cells in Graves' hyperthyroidism and ophthalmopathy. Study-level information: Upon initial diagnosis and before any treatment, peripheral blood was collected. Study-wide points: Ophthalmopathy, as predicted by the model, came a median roughly 6.5 months after the prediction.

Trimming shortened V by 1 base and J by 9 bases, and 13 bases separated the two germline ends. There are 14 residues in the CDR3. Germline assignment: CDR1 LGHNA and CDR2 YSLEER. RNA transcripts gave rise to amplified TCR beta CDR3 regions. When the TCR CDR3 underwent first-round RT-PCR, the HTBI primer set was used. MiXCR was run by TCRdb on the multiplex PCR reads, yielding one entry per CDR3 protein. The sample lists 250,000 to 350,000 distinct CDR3 sequences, about a sixth occurring once. Of note for this clonotype: No antigen is known for it.

V is TRBV4-3 and J is TRBJ2-1; D unclear. This clonotype was obtained from a woman aged 60 to 75 with Graves' ophthalmopathy. The sample was blood. The CDR3 sequence is CASSQVYGWSEQFF. Written as DNA, the CDR3 is TGCGCCAGCAGCCAAGTTTACGGTTGGAGTGAGCAGTTCTTC.